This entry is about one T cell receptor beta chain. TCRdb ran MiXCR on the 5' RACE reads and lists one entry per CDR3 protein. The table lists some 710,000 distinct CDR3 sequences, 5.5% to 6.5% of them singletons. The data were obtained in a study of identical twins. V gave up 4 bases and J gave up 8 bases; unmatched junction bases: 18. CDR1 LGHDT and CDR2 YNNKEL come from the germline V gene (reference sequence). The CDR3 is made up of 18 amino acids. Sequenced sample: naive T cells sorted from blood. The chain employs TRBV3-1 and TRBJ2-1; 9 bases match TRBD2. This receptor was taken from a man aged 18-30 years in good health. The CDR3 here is CASSRSPSLAGLRDEQFF. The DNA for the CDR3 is TGTGCCAGCAGCCGCTCGCCATCCCTAGCGGGATTGAGGGATGAGCAGTTCTTC.